The next 16 T cell receptor beta chains were all read from a single sample in a study of T cell responses to AZD1222 COVID-19 vaccine. Profiling relied on immunoSEQ multiplex PCR, and the TCRdb table lists in-frame clones only, not all of them. The data show approximately 100,000 clones, roughly 87% seen once. The source was peripheral blood, collected on day 0 of AZD1222 vaccination. Every receptor here comes from an adult in good health.

The rearrangement uses TRBV11-2 and TRBJ2-7; maybe TRBD2 (7 bases). CDR3 length: 18 amino acids. CDR1 and CDR2 from the germline V gene are SGHAT and FQNNGV. V lost 0 bases and J 4 bases, leaving 22 bases between the germline ends. The CDR3 DNA follows: TGTGCCAGCAGCTTAGATGTGCGGCGGGGGCTTCAGCATTACGAGCAGTACTTC. This gives the protein CASSLDVRRGLQHYEQYF.

This clone was detected a few times. This chain joins TRBV9 and TRBJ2-5; D gene uncertain. This CDR3 is 14 amino acids long. V lost 3 bases and J 2 bases, leaving 11 bases between the germline ends. Looked up from germline, CDR1 is SGDLS and CDR2 is YYNGEE. DNA of the CDR3: TGTGCCAGCAGCGCTGGGCTAGTGCAAGAGACCCAGTACTTC. It codes for CASSAGLVQETQYF.

The CDR3 sequence: CASSLERLYNEQFF. CDR3 DNA sequence: TGTGCCAGCAGCTTAGAGAGACTCTACAATGAGCAGTTCTTC. V gene TRBV11-2 combines with J gene TRBJ2-1; D not certain. V shed 0 bases and J shed 3 bases, with 6 bases lying between them. CDR1 is SGHAT, CDR2 FQNNGV, per germline. The CDR3 is 14 amino acids. Drawing the rest from reference TRBV11-2 and TRBJ2-1, the complete variable domain is EAGVAQSPRYKIIEKRQSVAFWCNPISGHATLYWYQQILGQGPKLLIQFQNNGVVDDSQLPKDRFSAERLKGVDSTLKIQPAKLEDSAVYLCASSLERLYNEQFFGPGTRLTVL.

The table lists this clone with a few counts. V usage is TRBV4-1 and J usage is TRBJ2-5; 10 bases align to TRBD1. CDR3 length: 15 amino acids. CDR1 and CDR2 from the germline V gene are MGHRA and YSYEKL. The ends lost 1 base at V and 4 bases at J; junction bases unmatched: 3. This chain's CDR3 is CASSQGQGAGETQYF. DNA of the CDR3: TGCGCCAGCAGCCAAGGACAGGGGGCAGGAGAGACCCAGTACTTC.

V gene TRBV28 combines with J gene TRBJ2-5, with TRBD1 matching over 8 bases. The CDR3 is made up of 15 amino acids. Germline CDR1 and CDR2: MDHEN and SYDVKM. J was trimmed by 5 bases and V by 4 bases; bases with no gene match: 9. CDR3 nucleotide sequence: TGTGCCAGCAGTTCATTTTCAGGGGGCTCGGAGACCCAGTACTTC. Translated: CASSSFSGGSETQYF.

The chain couples TRBV4-2 to TRBJ2-5; the D is unclear. This CDR3 has 16 residues. Per germline, CDR1 LGHNA and CDR2 YNFKEQ. The V end was cut by 3 bases, the J end by 0 bases, with 14 bases between. The CDR3 nucleotides are TGTGCCAGCAGCCATCAGCCCGTTAGGTACCAAGAGACCCAGTACTTC. Encoded protein: CASSHQPVRYQETQYF.

This chain connects TRBV30 to TRBJ1-5; TRBD1 aligns across 8 bases. The CDR3 length is 14 residues. CDR1 GTSNPN and CDR2 SVGIG come from the germline V gene (reference sequence). The V segment lost 4 bases and the J segment 0 bases; nucleotides outside the gene matches: 2. CDR3 protein: CAWKQGGSNQPQHF. The CDR3 bases are TGTGCCTGGAAACAGGGGGGTAGCAATCAGCCCCAGCATTTT.

The chain is built from TRBV10-1 and TRBJ1-1; no reliable D call. The CDR3 sequence is 14 residues long. Trimming took 2 bases from V and 1 from J, leaving 8 bases between them. Germline V CDR1 and CDR2: WNHNN, SYGVQD (reference sequence). The CDR3 reads CASSEEGRNTEAFF. CDR3 DNA sequence: TGCGCCAGCAGTGAGGAAGGGAGGAACACTGAAGCTTTCTTT.

This sequence joins TRBV18 and TRBJ2-3, with 13 bases fitting TRBD2. The V gene end was trimmed by 4 bases and the J gene end by 4 bases; junction bases not matched to a gene: 5. The CDR3 is 16 amino acids. Germline V gene sequence: CDR1 KGHSH, CDR2 LQKENI. This CDR3 reads CASSLRTSGSADTQYF. CDR3 bases: TGTGCCAGCTCACTACGGACTAGCGGGAGTGCAGATACGCAGTATTTT.

V gene TRBV15 combines with J gene TRBJ2-3, with D tentatively TRBD2 (5 bases). Trimming cost V 3 bases and J 5 bases, with 15 bases left between them. This CDR3 comprises 15 residues. The germline V gene encodes CDR1 LNHNV and CDR2 YYDKDF (reference sequence). Here the CDR3 reads CATSRLLRTGDTQYF. CDR3 in DNA: TGTGCCACCAGCAGGCTACTCAGGACTGGAGATACGCAGTATTTT.

The rearrangement links TRBV11-2 to TRBJ2-1; the match to TRBD2 covers 11 bases. Germline CDR1 reads SGHAT; CDR2 reads FQNNGV. Trimming at V came to 6 bases and at J to 2 bases, leaving 6 bases not matched to a gene. The CDR3 covers 16 residues. The CDR3 here is CASRVSGGAPYNEQFF. As DNA, the CDR3 is TGTGCCAGCAGGGTTAGCGGGGGGGCCCCCTACAATGAGCAGTTCTTC.

The gene calls are TRBV30 and TRBJ2-6; maybe TRBD1 (5 bases). The germline gives CDR1 GTSNPN, CDR2 SVGIG (reference sequence). The CDR3 covers 13 residues. Trimming removed 2 bases at V and 3 bases at J, with 5 bases between. The CDR3 nucleotides read TGTGCCTGGAGTAGGGGTGGGGCCAACGTCCTGACTTTC. As protein: CAWSRGGANVLTF. The variable domain in full, with the rest retrieved from reference TRBV30 and TRBJ2-6, is SQTIHQWPATLVQPVGSPLSLECTVEGTSNPNLYWYRQAAGRGLQLLFYSVGIGQISSEVPQNLSASRPQDRQFILSSKKLLLSDSGFYLCAWSRGGANVLTFGAGSRLTVL.

V gene TRBV7-9 combines with J gene TRBJ1-3; D is undetermined. V was clipped by 0 bases and J by 4 bases, with 7 bases between them. CDR3 length equals 14 residues. CDR1 is SEHNR, CDR2 FQNEAQ, per germline (reference sequence). DNA for the CDR3: TGTGCCAGCAGCTTAGCGGTGGGCGGAAACACCATATATTTT. This codes for CASSLAVGGNTIYF.

This chain uses TRBV6-5 with TRBJ1-1; D is unresolved. CDR3 length: 14 residues. V was trimmed by 3 bases and J by 2 bases, leaving 10 bases between them. From germline, CDR1 is MNHEY and CDR2 SVGAGI. CDR3 sequence (DNA): TGTGCCAGCAGTTATGTTGGAGGTAACACTGAAGCTTTCTTT. Translating it yields CASSYVGGNTEAFF.

The rearrangement uses TRBV7-8 and TRBJ1-4, with 9 bases lining up with TRBD1. The V gene end was trimmed by 4 bases and the J gene end by 7 bases; junction bases not matched to a gene: 13. In germline, CDR1 is SGHVS, CDR2 FQNEAQ. This CDR3 spans 17 amino acids. The CDR3 loop is CASSSTYRQGDVEKLFF. CDR3 in DNA: TGTGCCAGCAGCTCGACATACCGACAGGGGGATGTTGAAAAACTGTTTTTT.

The chain combines TRBV18 with TRBJ1-3, with D uncertain. V gave up 2 bases and J gave up 4 bases, with 15 bases separating them. Germline V gene sequence: CDR1 KGHSH, CDR2 LQKENI. The CDR3 contains 16 residues. CDR3 region: CASSPSGPRTGNTIYF. The CDR3 nucleotides are TGTGCCAGCTCACCAAGCGGCCCCCGGACGGGAAACACCATATATTTT.